This T cell receptor beta chain was recorded in a study of a mutant IDH1 vaccine in newly diagnosed glioma. For the study at large: Vaccine dosing followed radiotherapy by 4-6 weeks, or accompanied temozolomide cycles. Study-level findings and limits: Vaccine-induced immune responses occurred in more than 85% of patients.

For this clone: Its antigen is still unknown.

CDR1 is MNHEY, CDR2 SVGAGI, per germline. There are 14 residues in the CDR3. Trimming shortened V by 4 bases and J by 4 bases, and 14 bases separated the two germline ends. Time point indicated: week 35, safety follow-up. One vaccine dose held 300 ug of mutant IDH1 20-mer peptide and came with topical imiquimod. Clones were read by immunoSEQ multiplex PCR, and TCRdb kept only the in-frame ones, dropping some. The sample has about 54,000 clones, under 90% seen once. The sequence derives from a woman under 30 with glioma. The sequencing here drew on PBMCs, taken from a glioma patient whose treatment included an IDH1 peptide vaccine. The V and J genes are TRBV6-5 and TRBJ2-7; weak D call: TRBD2 (6 bases). The CDR3 DNA is TGTGCCAGCAGTTCTGCGGGGACCGGGTACGAGCAGTACTTC. Amino acid sequence: CASSSAGTGYEQYF.